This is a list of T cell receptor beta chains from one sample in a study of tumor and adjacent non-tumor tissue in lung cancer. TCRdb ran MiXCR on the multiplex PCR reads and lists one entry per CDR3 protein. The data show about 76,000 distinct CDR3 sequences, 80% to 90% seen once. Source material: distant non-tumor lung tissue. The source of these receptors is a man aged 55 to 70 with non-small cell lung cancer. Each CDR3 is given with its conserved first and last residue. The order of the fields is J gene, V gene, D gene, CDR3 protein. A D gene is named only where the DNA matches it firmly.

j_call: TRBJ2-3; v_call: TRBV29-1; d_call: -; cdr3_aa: CSVEGQSTDTQYF
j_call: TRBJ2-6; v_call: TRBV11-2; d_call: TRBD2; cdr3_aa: CDKSPTSGGATGANVLTF
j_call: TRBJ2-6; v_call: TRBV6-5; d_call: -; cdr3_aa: CASSLVGASPGANVLTF
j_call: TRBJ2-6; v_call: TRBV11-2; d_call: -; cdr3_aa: CASGPASGANVLNF
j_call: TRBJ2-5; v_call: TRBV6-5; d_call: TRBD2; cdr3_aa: CTSSGTGTAGAQYF
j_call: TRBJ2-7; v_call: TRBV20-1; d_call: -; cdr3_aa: CRASAVAYEQYF
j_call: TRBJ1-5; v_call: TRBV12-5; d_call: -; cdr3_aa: CASGLVFGLSDEYSNQPQHF
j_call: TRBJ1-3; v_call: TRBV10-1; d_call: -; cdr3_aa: CACSQRGLGNTIYF
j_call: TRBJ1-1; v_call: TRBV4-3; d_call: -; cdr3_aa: CASSQYVPGSSGAEASF
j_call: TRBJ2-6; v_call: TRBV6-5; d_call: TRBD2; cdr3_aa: CASSLAGATSGANVLTF
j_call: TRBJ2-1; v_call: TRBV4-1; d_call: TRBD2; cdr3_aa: CASNPGSGRLNEQFF
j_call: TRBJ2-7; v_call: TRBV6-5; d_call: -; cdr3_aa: CASSYSGIGQSYEQYF
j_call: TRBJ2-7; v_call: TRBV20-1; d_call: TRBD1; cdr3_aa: CSATGTVSYEQYF
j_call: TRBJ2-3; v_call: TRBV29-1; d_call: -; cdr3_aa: CSIGLSIDTQYF
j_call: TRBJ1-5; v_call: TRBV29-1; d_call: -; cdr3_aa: CSARAGTNQPQRF
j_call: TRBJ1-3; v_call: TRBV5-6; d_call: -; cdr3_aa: CASSLGLSVNTIYF
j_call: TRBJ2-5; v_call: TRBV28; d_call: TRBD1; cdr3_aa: CSSLTGGETQYF
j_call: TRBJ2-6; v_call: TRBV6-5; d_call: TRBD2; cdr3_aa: CANTLAGASSGAIVLTF
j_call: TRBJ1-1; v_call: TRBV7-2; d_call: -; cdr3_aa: CASSLRRGEPEAFF
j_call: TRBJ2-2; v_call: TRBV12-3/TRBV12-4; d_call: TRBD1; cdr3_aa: CASSVWGTGNTGELFF
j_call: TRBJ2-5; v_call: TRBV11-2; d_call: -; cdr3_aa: CGSSSIGEETQYF
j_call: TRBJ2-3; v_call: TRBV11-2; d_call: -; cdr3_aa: CASSLDPSDTQYF
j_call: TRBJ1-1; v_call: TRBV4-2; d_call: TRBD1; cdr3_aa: CANSRDPGQGDTEAFF
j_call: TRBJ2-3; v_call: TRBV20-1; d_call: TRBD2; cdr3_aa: CTARDTGGLNPTDTQYF
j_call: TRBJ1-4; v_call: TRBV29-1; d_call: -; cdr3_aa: CSVGAGKNEKLFF
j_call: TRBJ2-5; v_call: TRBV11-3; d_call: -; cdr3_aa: CASSPAGGASRETRYF
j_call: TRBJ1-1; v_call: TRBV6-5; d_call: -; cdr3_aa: CASSLREFTEAFF
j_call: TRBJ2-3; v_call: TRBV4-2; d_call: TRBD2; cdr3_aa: CASSPTSGMTDTQYF
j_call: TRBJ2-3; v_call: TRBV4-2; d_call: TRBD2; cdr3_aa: CPSSQRWSSGGANTDTQYF
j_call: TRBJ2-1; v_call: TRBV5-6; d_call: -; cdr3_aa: CASSQDRGEIYSEQFF
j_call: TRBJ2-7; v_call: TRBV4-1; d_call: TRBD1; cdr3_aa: CTNSQDREYEQYF
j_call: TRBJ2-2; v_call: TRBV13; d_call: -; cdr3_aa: CARSLARDAVGELFF
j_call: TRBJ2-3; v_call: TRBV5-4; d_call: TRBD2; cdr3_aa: CASSQQGLAPTYTQYF
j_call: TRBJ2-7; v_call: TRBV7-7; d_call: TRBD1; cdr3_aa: CASSQYTGGYEQYF
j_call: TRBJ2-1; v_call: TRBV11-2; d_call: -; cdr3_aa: CASSFRGGLVVEQFF
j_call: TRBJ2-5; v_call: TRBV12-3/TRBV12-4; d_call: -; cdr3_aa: CARSLAVFGTGMRETQYF
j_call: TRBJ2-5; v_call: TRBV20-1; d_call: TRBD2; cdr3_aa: CSSRGEGAGGPSETQYF
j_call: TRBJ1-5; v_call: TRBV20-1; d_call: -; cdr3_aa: CSALRVGEDIKAQHF
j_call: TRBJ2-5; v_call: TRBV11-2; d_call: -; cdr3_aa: CASSSGQYLETQYF
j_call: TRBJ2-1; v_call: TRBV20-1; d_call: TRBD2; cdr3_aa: CIASPTSGRVYNKQFF
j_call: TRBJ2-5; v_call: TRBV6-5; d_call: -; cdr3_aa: CTISDTGTARAQYF